This is a list of T cell receptor beta chains from one sample in a study of CD8+ T cells in alopecia areata. The table came from immunoSEQ multiplex PCR; TCRdb's copy has only in-frame clones and leaves some out. The sample lists around 160,000 clones; over 80% were seen once. The sample was CD8+ T cells sorted from blood, taken at week 0. Receptors were obtained from a human donor with alopecia areata. The CDR3 runs from the conserved cysteine through the conserved F or W. Fields, in order: V gene, D gene, J gene, clone size, CDR3 protein, CDR3 DNA. A D gene is named only where the DNA matches it firmly. A clone size is listed for some rows: how often the clone was seen (once, few, many), or a class if it is expanded.

v_call: TRBV29-1; d_call: TRBD2; j_call: TRBJ2-2; clone_size: .; cdr3_aa: CSVASGQTGELFF; cdr3_nt: TGCAGCGTCGCTAGCGGGCAAACCGGGGAGCTGTTTTTT
v_call: TRBV11-2; d_call: .; j_call: TRBJ2-1; clone_size: .; cdr3_aa: CASSLDILGGSESHEQFF; cdr3_nt: TGTGCCAGCAGCTTAGATATCTTAGGGGGATCCGAATCGCATGAGCAGTTCTTC
v_call: TRBV29-1; d_call: .; j_call: TRBJ2-1; clone_size: .; cdr3_aa: CSVESPTGSYNEQFF; cdr3_nt: TGCAGCGTTGAGAGTCCGACCGGGTCCTACAATGAGCAGTTCTTC
v_call: TRBV5-1; d_call: TRBD2; j_call: TRBJ2-1; clone_size: .; cdr3_aa: CASSAGLADNEQFF; cdr3_nt: TGCGCCAGCAGCGCGGGACTAGCGGACAATGAGCAGTTCTTC
v_call: TRBV29-1; d_call: .; j_call: TRBJ2-2; clone_size: .; cdr3_aa: CSVGQGSAGELFF; cdr3_nt: TGCAGCGTTGGTCAGGGTTCAGCCGGGGAGCTGTTTTTT
v_call: TRBV9; d_call: .; j_call: TRBJ2-2; clone_size: once; cdr3_aa: CASGPGELFF; cdr3_nt: TGTGCCAGCGGCCCCGGGGAGCTGTTTTTT
v_call: TRBV7-9; d_call: .; j_call: TRBJ2-2; clone_size: .; cdr3_aa: CASSLNVRDTSNTGELFF; cdr3_nt: TGTGCCAGCAGCTTAAATGTTCGCGACACCTCGAACACCGGGGAGCTGTTTTTT
v_call: TRBV18; d_call: .; j_call: TRBJ1-2; clone_size: once; cdr3_aa: CASSPESYGTNYGYTF; cdr3_nt: TGTGCCAGCTCACCAGAGTCTTACGGGACTAACTATGGCTACACCTTC
v_call: TRBV29-1; d_call: .; j_call: TRBJ2-7; clone_size: once; cdr3_aa: CSAGDAYEQYF; cdr3_nt: TGCAGCGCTGGGGACGCATACGAGCAGTACTTC
v_call: TRBV9; d_call: TRBD1; j_call: TRBJ2-5; clone_size: .; cdr3_aa: CASSVGTGWRGGETQYF; cdr3_nt: TGTGCCAGCAGCGTCGGGACAGGGTGGAGGGGAGGGGAGACCCAGTACTTC
v_call: TRBV7-9; d_call: TRBD2; j_call: TRBJ2-2; clone_size: few; cdr3_aa: CASRGTSGGDTGELFF; cdr3_nt: TGTGCCAGCCGCGGGACTAGCGGGGGGGACACCGGGGAGCTGTTTTTT
v_call: TRBV29-1; d_call: TRBD2; j_call: TRBJ2-3; clone_size: .; cdr3_aa: CSVDGGRGSDTQYF; cdr3_nt: TGCAGCGTTGACGGGGGGAGAGGTTCAGATACGCAGTATTTT
v_call: TRBV4-1; d_call: TRBD1; j_call: TRBJ1-1; clone_size: .; cdr3_aa: CASSQVQGAGEAFF; cdr3_nt: TGCGCCAGCAGCCAAGTCCAGGGGGCAGGGGAAGCTTTCTTT
v_call: TRBV7-9; d_call: .; j_call: TRBJ2-7; clone_size: .; cdr3_aa: CASSPGSGGKFPNEQYF; cdr3_nt: TGTGCCAGCAGCCCCGGCTCTGGCGGCAAATTCCCTAACGAGCAGTACTTC
v_call: TRBV29-1; d_call: .; j_call: TRBJ2-1; clone_size: .; cdr3_aa: CSVEAGRLNNEQFF; cdr3_nt: TGCAGCGTTGAGGCAGGCCGATTGAACAATGAGCAGTTCTTC
v_call: TRBV5-6; d_call: TRBD1; j_call: TRBJ1-6; clone_size: .; cdr3_aa: CASSLEGTGAVYNSPLHF; cdr3_nt: TGTGCCAGCAGCTTGGAAGGCACAGGGGCAGTCTATAATTCACCCCTCCACTTT
v_call: TRBV19; d_call: .; j_call: TRBJ1-5; clone_size: .; cdr3_aa: CATKLADSNQPQHF; cdr3_nt: TGTGCCACTAAGTTGGCGGATAGCAATCAGCCCCAGCATTTT
v_call: TRBV19; d_call: .; j_call: TRBJ2-5; clone_size: few; cdr3_aa: CASRSDETQYF; cdr3_nt: TGTGCCAGTAGATCCGATGAAACCCAGTACTTC
v_call: TRBV6-5; d_call: TRBD1; j_call: TRBJ2-7; clone_size: .; cdr3_aa: CASSYATGPDYEQYF; cdr3_nt: TGTGCCAGCAGTTACGCGACAGGGCCTGACTACGAGCAGTACTTC
v_call: TRBV4-1; d_call: .; j_call: TRBJ2-5; clone_size: .; cdr3_aa: CASSQAGVEETQYF; cdr3_nt: TGCGCCAGCAGCCAAGCCGGCGTAGAGGAGACCCAGTACTTC
v_call: TRBV10-3; d_call: TRBD2; j_call: TRBJ2-7; clone_size: .; cdr3_aa: CAISELWRGETLPEQYF; cdr3_nt: TGTGCCATCAGTGAGCTTTGGCGGGGGGAAACGCTTCCTGAGCAGTACTTC